The rows below give T cell receptor beta chains drawn from one sample of a study of T cells in localized non-small cell lung cancer. Produced via immunoSEQ multiplex PCR; TCRdb's table is partial and in-frame only. The top ten hold roughly 12% of the sample, which has some 2,000 clones, 15% to 20% seen once. The material was normal lung tissue next to the tumor, obtained before any cancer treatment. These receptors were taken from a male donor older than 55 with stage I non-small cell lung cancer. Both conserved end residues are trimmed from each CDR3.

j_call v_call cdr3_aa
TRBJ2-1 TRBV6-8 ASSPGQTTTNEQF
TRBJ2-5 TRBV28 ASIDGVGIQETQY
TRBJ2-6 TRBV12-5 ASGPPRGTGANVLT
TRBJ2-7 TRBV6-8 ASSYALTMYEQY
TRBJ1-1 TRBV10-2 ASYLSREGFAEAF
TRBJ1-1 TRBV19 ASSTDRGRNTEAF
TRBJ2-5 TRBV30 AWSGGHGETQY
TRBJ2-7 TRBV9 ASSAGQGTYEQY
TRBJ1-4 TRBV6-8 ASRKGGEKLF
TRBJ2-7 TRBV6-8 ASSYSGAPPFYEQY
TRBJ2-3 TRBV6-8 ASSGQTGADTQY
TRBJ1-4 TRBV25-1 ASSSLGEANEKLF
TRBJ2-1 TRBV11-3 ASSLGLGLYNEQF
TRBJ1-3 TRBV9 ASSGGQGFGNTIY
TRBJ1-1 TRBV6-8 ASSLVNLNTEAF
TRBJ1-5 TRBV9 ASSEMGFSNQPQH
TRBJ2-1 TRBV11-3 ASSAKSTGRQGDEQF
TRBJ2-7 TRBV6-8 ASSDGGHPYEQY
TRBJ1-4 TRBV11-3 ASSQQGNNEKLF
TRBJ1-1 TRBV7-2 ASSPTPNTEAF
TRBJ1-1 TRBV11-3 ASSLGRNLNTEAF
TRBJ1-5 TRBV18 ASSPDRGGNQPQH
TRBJ2-1 TRBV11-3 ASRKREGTPSYNEQF
TRBJ2-2 TRBV11-3 ASSLSGAWDTGELF
TRBJ2-3 TRBV19 ATKGASGTDTQY
TRBJ2-5 TRBV6-8 ASIFAGGQETQY
TRBJ2-3 TRBV30 AWSPGLAIQY
TRBJ1-2 TRBV18 ASSPPGRYGYT
TRBJ1-2 TRBV11-3 ASSLYMGQGFGYT
TRBJ2-3 TRBV11-3 ASSLLSAGSTDTQY
TRBJ1-4 TRBV6-8 ASSPSQGAGGVEKLF
TRBJ2-1 TRBV10-3 AISESDRVGDEQF
TRBJ1-4 TRBV5-1 ASSLGREGNEKLF
TRBJ2-2 TRBV4-1 ASSRTATANTGELF
TRBJ2-1 TRBV30 AWSSLGGSYNEQF